These 8 T cell receptor beta chains originate from one sample sequenced in a study of T cells in Graves' hyperthyroidism and ophthalmopathy. Amplified TCR beta CDR3 regions came from RNA transcripts. TCR CDR3 regions were first amplified by RT-PCR with HTBI primers. Each CDR3 protein gets one entry after TCRdb re-called the multiplex PCR reads with MiXCR. The table lists around 400,000 distinct CDR3 sequences, approximately 14% of them singletons. Sample: blood. The source is a woman younger than 35 with Graves' hyperthyroidism that later progressed to Graves' ophthalmopathy.

This clonotype was seen repeatedly, ten times or more. The chain uses TRBV2 and TRBJ2-7; D not certain. The germline V gene has CDR1 SNHLY and CDR2 FYNNEI. V dropped 7 bases and J dropped 2 bases, with 3 bases sitting between them. CDR3 size: 10 residues. CDR3 in DNA: TGTGCCAGCAAAGCCTACGAGCAGTACTTC. Protein: CASKAYEQYF.

This clonotype was detected only a few times. The chain links TRBV28 to TRBJ2-7, with D unclear. V dropped 8 bases and J dropped 0 bases, with 8 bases sitting between them. There are 12 residues in the CDR3. Germline values: CDR1 MDHEN, CDR2 SYDVKM. The CDR3 is CASVSSSYEQYF. Written as DNA, the CDR3 is TGTGCCAGCGTTTCAAGCTCCTACGAGCAGTACTTC. Full variable domain (missing parts from reference TRBV28 and TRBJ2-7): DVKVTQSSRYLVKRTGEKVFLECVQDMDHENMFWYRQDPGLGLRLIYFSYDVKMKEKGDIPEGYSVSREKKERFSLILESASTNQTSMYLCASVSSSYEQYFGPGTRLTVT.

This clonotype was observed a handful of times. The chain links TRBV20-1 to TRBJ2-7, with unresolved D. The germline gives CDR1 DFQATT, CDR2 SNEGSKA (reference sequence). The CDR3 sequence is 15 residues long. V dropped 4 bases and J dropped 0 bases, with 16 bases sitting between them. CDR3 in amino acids: CSAIYRLKSSYEQYF. The CDR3 nucleotides are TGCAGTGCTATCTACCGACTGAAAAGCTCCTACGAGCAGTACTTC.

The gene calls are TRBV9 and TRBJ2-5; no definite D call. V dropped 0 bases and J dropped 5 bases, with 8 bases sitting between them. Germline-derived CDR1 and CDR2 are SGDLS and YYNGEE. The CDR3 contains 13 residues. For the CDR3, the DNA is TGTGCCAGCAGCGTAGACAAGAGGGAGACCCAGTACTTC. Translated, it gives CASSVDKRETQYF.

This clonotype has just a few counts. V and J are TRBV28 and TRBJ2-1; 8 bases map to TRBD2. V lost 4 bases, J lost 4 bases, and 6 bases stayed unmatched. The CDR3 totals 15 residues. Germline assignment: CDR1 MDHEN and CDR2 SYDVKM. The CDR3 spells CASSSGGEMYNEQFF. CDR3 sequence (DNA): TGTGCCAGCAGTTCGGGGGGGGAGATGTACAATGAGCAGTTCTTC. The full variable domain, its missing parts supplied by reference TRBV28 and TRBJ2-1, is DVKVTQSSRYLVKRTGEKVFLECVQDMDHENMFWYRQDPGLGLRLIYFSYDVKMKEKGDIPEGYSVSREKKERFSLILESASTNQTSMYLCASSSGGEMYNEQFFGPGTRLTVL.

There are a few counts of this clonotype. The chain carries TRBV20-1 and TRBJ1-5, with a weak D call TRBD1 (6 bases). The CDR3 loop spans 15 amino acids. V dropped 3 bases and J dropped 0 bases, with 12 bases sitting between them. Germline CDR1 and CDR2: DFQATT and SNEGSKA (reference sequence). The CDR3 DNA is TGCAGTGCTAGGGCACAGGGTTATAGCAATCAGCCCCAGCATTTT. Encoded protein: CSARAQGYSNQPQHF.

This clonotype was seen more than once but under ten times. This chain uses TRBV18 with TRBJ2-7, with D unclear. Germline loops: CDR1 KGHSH, CDR2 LQKENI. The CDR3 totals 15 residues. Trimming stripped 3 bases from V and 2 bases from J, with 14 bases between. The CDR3 region has the DNA TGTGCCAGCTCACCGGTGCAGGAACCACCCTACGAGCAGTACTTC. It codes for CASSPVQEPPYEQYF.

Many counts were recorded for this clonotype. The rearrangement joins TRBV7-9 to TRBJ2-1; D ambiguous. Trimming left V 1 base short and J 8 bases short, with 3 bases between. Germline V CDR1 and CDR2: SEHNR, FQNEAQ (reference sequence). The CDR3 is 11 amino acids. The DNA for the CDR3 is TGTGCCAGCAGCTTAGTACATGAGCAGTTCTTC. Its translation is CASSLVHEQFF.